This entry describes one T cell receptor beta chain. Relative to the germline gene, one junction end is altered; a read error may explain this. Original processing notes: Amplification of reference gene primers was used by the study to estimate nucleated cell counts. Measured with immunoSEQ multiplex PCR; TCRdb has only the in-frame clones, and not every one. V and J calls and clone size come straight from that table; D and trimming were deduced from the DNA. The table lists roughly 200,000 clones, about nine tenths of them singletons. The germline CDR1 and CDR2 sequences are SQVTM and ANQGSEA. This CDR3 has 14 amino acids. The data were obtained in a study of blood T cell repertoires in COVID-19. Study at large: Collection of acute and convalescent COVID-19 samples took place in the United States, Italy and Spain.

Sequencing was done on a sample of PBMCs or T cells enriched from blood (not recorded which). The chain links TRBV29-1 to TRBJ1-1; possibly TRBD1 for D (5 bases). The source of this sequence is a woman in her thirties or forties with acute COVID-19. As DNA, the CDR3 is TGCAGCGCTGAAGGGTCGCAGGGTGTTACTGAAGCTTTCTTT. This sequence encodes CSAEGSQGVTEAFF.